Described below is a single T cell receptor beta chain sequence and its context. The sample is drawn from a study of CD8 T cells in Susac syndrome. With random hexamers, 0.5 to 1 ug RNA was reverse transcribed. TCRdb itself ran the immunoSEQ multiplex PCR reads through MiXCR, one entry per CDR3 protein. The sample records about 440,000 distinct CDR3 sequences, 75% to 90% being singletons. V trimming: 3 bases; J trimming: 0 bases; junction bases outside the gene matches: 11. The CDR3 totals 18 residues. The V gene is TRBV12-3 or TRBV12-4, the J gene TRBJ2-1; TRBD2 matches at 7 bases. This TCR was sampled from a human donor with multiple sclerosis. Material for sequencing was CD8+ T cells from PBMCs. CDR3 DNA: TGTGCCAGCAGTTTCAGAACTAGCGTTCAGAGCTCCTACAATGAGCAGTTCTTC. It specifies CASSFRTSVQSSYNEQFF.